What follows are 15 T cell receptor beta chains derived from one specimen sequenced in a study of T cell repertoires in cytomegalovirus infection. These receptors are not linked to any known antigen. TCRdb fed the reads into MiXCR, producing one record per CDR3 protein. The profile shows around 800,000 distinct CDR3 sequences, around a third of them singletons. The sample was cultured CD8+ T cells from PBMCs, taken from culture after CMV antigen stimulation. All receptors come from a human donor in good health (CMV status not recorded). Some clones in this sample may be carry-over from other donors' samples.

As to this clonotype: A junction boundary mismatches the germline segment, possibly from a read error. The J gene is TRBJ2-2, the V gene TRBV20-1; tentative D call: TRBD2 (5 bases). Germline loops: CDR1 DFQATT, CDR2 SNEGSKA (reference sequence). The CDR3 covers 14 residues. CDR3 DNA: TGCAGTGCTAGAGATACGGGGAACCCCGGGGAGCTGTTTTTT. Translated: CSARDTGNPGELFF.

This clonotype was observed at least ten times. The V and J genes are TRBV7-8 and TRBJ1-4; D is perhaps TRBD1 (6 bases). V lost 1 base, J lost 7 bases, and 22 bases lay in between. The CDR3 has 18 residues. The germline V gene encodes CDR1 SGHVS and CDR2 FQNEAQ. CDR3 residues: CASSLDFLRQRGAEKLFF. The CDR3 DNA reads as TGTGCCAGCAGCTTAGATTTCCTCCGACAGCGGGGGGCTGAAAAACTGTTTTTT.

A few counts support this clonotype. This chain connects TRBV28 to TRBJ1-2; TRBD1 might be the D (6 bases). Germline CDR1 MDHEN, CDR2 SYDVKM. The CDR3 length is 14 residues. Trimming took 2 bases from V and 8 from J, leaving 15 bases between them. The CDR3 reads CASSLSYRANGYTF. The CDR3 bases are TGTGCCAGCAGTTTAAGTTACAGGGCCAACGGCTACACCTTC.

This clonotype was observed once. The chain recombines TRBV6-6 with TRBJ2-5; TRBD2 matches 11 bases. This CDR3 is 17 amino acids long. Trimming removed 0 bases from V and 5 bases from J; junction bases left unmatched: 8. Looked up from germline, CDR1 is MNHNY and CDR2 is SVGAGI (reference sequence). The CDR3 sequence: CASSYSLTSGEGETQYF. The CDR3 coding sequence is TGTGCCAGCAGTTACTCGTTGACTAGCGGGGAGGGGGAGACCCAGTACTTC.

The table lists this clonotype with a few counts. The V and J genes are TRBV20-1 and TRBJ1-5; D is possibly TRBD1 (6 bases). With 5 bases removed from V and 4 bases from J, the gap between germline ends came to 15 bases. CDR1 is DFQATT, CDR2 SNEGSKA, per germline (reference sequence). This CDR3 region has 14 residues. CDR3 region: CSAYSGQKNQPQHF. The CDR3 nucleotides are TGCAGTGCTTATTCGGGACAAAAAAATCAGCCCCAGCATTTT.

CDR3 nucleotides: TGTGCCAGCAGGGCTAGCGGGGGGGCCCTCTACGAGCAGTACTTC. Its protein product is CASRASGGALYEQYF. This chain uses TRBV27 with TRBJ2-7, with 12 bases fitting TRBD2. Germline assignment: CDR1 MNHEY and CDR2 SMNVEV (reference sequence). The CDR3 has 15 amino acids. The junction had 6 bases not matched to a gene; V was cut back by 6 bases and J by 3 bases.

J is TRBJ1-6 and V is TRBV7-6; weak D call: TRBD1 (5 bases). CDR3 size: 17 residues. CDR1 and CDR2 from the germline V gene are SGHVS and FNYEAQ. V was cut by 4 bases and J by 7 bases, with 20 bases left in between. The CDR3 nucleotides are TGTGCCAGCAGCTCCACCTCCGGGCCAGGGAGCAATTCACCCCTCCACTTT. Protein: CASSSTSGPGSNSPLHF.

Ten or more counts support this clonotype. The chain couples TRBV7-2 to TRBJ2-5; possible D gene TRBD2, 5 bases. V lost 5 bases to trimming and J lost 2 bases, with 18 bases between them. The CDR3 sequence is 16 residues long. CDR1 is SGHTA, CDR2 FQGNSA, per germline. As DNA, the CDR3 is TGTGCCAGCAGCCCCCTAATCAGCGGACCTCAAGAGACCCAGTACTTC. Amino acids: CASSPLISGPQETQYF.

This clonotype has a handful of counts. The chain couples TRBV6-2 or TRBV6-3 to TRBJ2-7, with D possibly TRBD1 on 6 matching bases. Looked up from germline, CDR1 is MNHEY and CDR2 is SVGEGT. CDR3 length: 15 residues. Between the trimmed V and J ends, which lost 6 bases and 4 bases, there was a span of 19 bases. The CDR3 region has the DNA TGTGCCAGCAGCCGGGACATCGCCCAGGTTTACGAGCAGTACGTC. This encodes CASSRDIAQVYEQYV.

J is TRBJ2-2 and V is TRBV7-6; the D is unclear. Germline V gene lookup returns CDR1 SGHVS and CDR2 FNYEAQ. The CDR3 contains 12 residues. V gave up 4 bases and J gave up 6 bases, with 6 bases separating them. CDR3 sequence: CASSSRPGELFF. DNA for the CDR3: TGTGCCAGCAGCTCGCGCCCCGGGGAGCTGTTTTTT.

The J gene is TRBJ2-7, the V gene TRBV28; D is uncertain. CDR1 and CDR2 from the germline V gene are MDHEN and SYDVKM. The CDR3 is 16 amino acids. The ends were cut back, 5 bases at V and 0 bases at J, with 17 bases in the middle. The DNA for the CDR3 is TGTGCCAGCAGTCCATTAGAGCTCTCACGCTCCTACGAGCAGTACGTC. This encodes CASSPLELSRSYEQYV.

A few counts support this clonotype. The chain uses TRBV7-6 and TRBJ2-3; perhaps TRBD2 as D (7 bases). CDR1 and CDR2 from the germline V gene are SGHVS and FNYEAQ. The length of the CDR3 is 16 residues. V shed 0 bases and J shed 5 bases, with 15 bases lying between them. This CDR3 is CASSLAGGGPRDTQYF. The CDR3 DNA follows: TGTGCCAGCAGCTTAGCGGGAGGGGGGCCCCGAGATACGCAGTATTTT.

Concerning this clonotype: A single base separates this from a much larger clone, so it may be a read error. The V gene is TRBV4-1, the J gene TRBJ1-5; tentatively, D is TRBD1 (5 bases). The CDR3 runs to 15 residues. Germline-derived CDR1 and CDR2 are MGHRA and YSYEKL. The CDR3 loop is CASGQGRRENQPQHF. The CDR3 DNA is TGCGCCAGCGGCCAAGGTCGCAGGGAAAATCAGCCCCAGCATTTT.

The V gene is TRBV19, the J gene TRBJ1-6, with D maybe TRBD1 (6 bases). The V gene lost 5 bases and the J gene lost 3 bases, with 17 bases spanning the gap. Germline V gives CDR1 LNHDA, CDR2 SQIVND (reference sequence). This CDR3 has 17 amino acids. In nucleotides, the CDR3 is TGTGCCAGTAGTCCCCTCCCGACAGGCAACTATAATTCACCCCTCCACTTT. It yields the protein CASSPLPTGNYNSPLHF.

The chain combines TRBV7-9 with TRBJ1-1, with D maybe TRBD1 (5 bases). Deletions cut 4 bases from V and 3 bases from J, with 12 bases between. This CDR3 is 14 amino acids long. Germline CDR1 and CDR2: SEHNR and FQNEAQ (reference sequence). Written as DNA, the CDR3 is TGTGCCAGCAGCTCAGGAGGGGACGACACTGAAGCTTTCTTT. Translation: CASSSGGDDTEAFF.